Presented here are 2 T cell receptor beta chains from one specimen sequenced in a study of shared clonotypes between healthy human individuals. Assay: immunoSEQ multiplex PCR; the TCRdb copy retains only in-frame clones and omits some. The sample lists 2.5 million or so clones, more than 80% occurring once. Sequencing was done on a sample of naive CD4+ T cells sorted from blood. Regarding subset: CD45RA+ positively selected. These receptors were obtained from a young man in good health.

The chain joins TRBV6-6 to TRBJ2-2; 7 nucleotides match TRBD2. The CDR3 length is 16 residues. The V and J ends lost 6 bases and 7 bases, in that order; junction bases with no gene match: 14. In germline, CDR1 is MNHNY, CDR2 SVGAGI (reference sequence). As DNA, the CDR3 is TGTGCCAGCAGCCCCCCCGGGGCGGGGGTTGGCGGGGAGCTGTTTTTT. It codes for CASSPPGAGVGGELFF.

The V and J genes are TRBV7-9 and TRBJ1-6; 10 bases fit TRBD1. J gave up 9 bases and V 4 bases, and 9 bases lay outside the gene matches. Germline V lookup: CDR1 SEHNR, CDR2 FQNEAQ (reference sequence). The CDR3 runs 16 residues. CDR3 region: CASSSRTGGKGSPLHF. The CDR3 DNA follows: TGTGCCAGCAGCTCGAGGACAGGGGGGAAGGGTTCACCCCTCCACTTT.